Presented here are 10 T cell receptor beta chains from one specimen sequenced in a study of OX40 agonist ivuxolimab in advanced cancers. Repertoires were generated with immunoSEQ multiplex PCR, while TCRdb's copy carries only in-frame clones and drops some. The sample lists roughly 44,000 clones; around 80% were seen once. The source was CD4+ or CD8+ T cells sorted from blood, collected in a trial of the OX40 agonist ivuxolimab. Receptors originate from an adult with an advanced solid tumor such as melanoma, head and neck, liver or kidney cancer.

The J gene is TRBJ2-1, the V gene TRBV7-9; D is unresolved. V was shortened by 0 bases and J by 8 bases, with 14 bases between the two germline ends. This CDR3 contains 15 residues. Looked up from germline, CDR1 is SEHNR and CDR2 is FQNEAQ (reference sequence). CDR3 coding DNA: TGTGCCAGCAGCTTAGCGAACCCCGTTTGGGATGAGCAGTTCTTC. Translating gives CASSLANPVWDEQFF.

The chain uses TRBV27 and TRBJ2-5; 7 bases map to TRBD2. J was trimmed by 5 bases and V by 4 bases; bases with no gene match: 10. Germline assignment: CDR1 MNHEY and CDR2 SMNVEV (reference sequence). There are 15 residues in the CDR3. CDR3 coding DNA: TGTGCCAGCAGTTATTCCCTAGCGGTCCGGGAGACCCAGTACTTC. This sequence encodes CASSYSLAVRETQYF.

The genes are TRBV10-1 and TRBJ1-2, with D unclear. V was cut by 7 bases and J by 4 bases, with 4 bases left in between. This CDR3 region has 10 residues. CDR1 is WNHNN, CDR2 SYGVQD, per germline (reference sequence). The CDR3 DNA follows: TGCGCCAGCACCGTCTATGGCTACACCTTC. This translates into CASTVYGYTF.

V gene TRBV5-1 combines with J gene TRBJ2-3, with no clear D. Trimming shortened V by 0 bases and J by 3 bases, and 14 bases separated the two germline ends. Germline V lookup: CDR1 SGHRS, CDR2 YFSETQ. The CDR3 extends over 16 amino acids. The CDR3 here is CASSLEGRPSTDTQYF. CDR3 DNA: TGCGCCAGCAGCTTGGAAGGGCGCCCTAGTACAGATACGCAGTATTTT.

The CDR3 nucleotides are TGTGCCAGCAGCTCGAGTAGGACAGGGTCTGAGACCCAGTACTTC. Its protein product is CASSSSRTGSETQYF. V is TRBV7-7 and J is TRBJ2-5; 8 bases are a match to TRBD1. The V gene end was trimmed by 4 bases and the J gene end by 5 bases; junction bases not matched to a gene: 9. This CDR3 is built from 15 residues. Per the germline V gene, CDR1 is SSHAT and CDR2 is FNYEAQ (reference sequence).

The rearrangement joins TRBV29-1 to TRBJ2-5; D tentatively reads TRBD1 or TRBD2 (5 bases each). V gave up 4 bases and J gave up 5 bases, with 17 bases separating them. Looked up from germline, CDR1 is SQVTM and CDR2 is ANQGSEA. The CDR3 spans 14 residues. CDR3 residues: CSVVDPGLGETQYF. The CDR3 region has the DNA TGCAGCGTTGTTGATCCGGGGCTGGGGGAGACCCAGTACTTC.

The rearrangement uses TRBV12-2 and TRBJ1-6. TRBV12-2 is a pseudogene locus. This CDR3 spans 15 amino acids. The CDR3 spells CASRLALGFNSPLHF. Here the CDR3 DNA reads TGTGCAAGTCGCTTAGCGCTAGGTTTTAATTCACCCCTCCACTTT.

The chain recombines TRBV14 with TRBJ2-7, with D perhaps matching TRBD2 (5 bases). Germline CDR1 is SGHDN and CDR2 is FVKESK. The CDR3 has 15 residues. V was pared by 3 bases and J by 5 bases, with 17 bases between. As DNA, the CDR3 is TGTGCCAGCAGCCAGCCTGGCGGGCTTAAGAACGAGCAGTACTTC. It translates to CASSQPGGLKNEQYF.

The chain couples TRBV27 to TRBJ1-1; D perhaps matches TRBD1 (5 bases). V was cut by 6 bases and J by 1 base, with 12 bases left in between. The length of the CDR3 is 14 residues. Germline CDR1 and CDR2: MNHEY and SMNVEV (reference sequence). The CDR3 region has the DNA TGTGCCAGCAGGAATCCGGGACCGAACACTGAAGCTTTCTTT. Translation: CASRNPGPNTEAFF.

The chain has TRBV7-2 and TRBJ1-2; no reliable D call. Trimming cost V 1 base and J 2 bases, with 17 bases left between them. The length of the CDR3 is 17 residues. Germline V gene sequence: CDR1 SGHTA, CDR2 FQGNSA. CDR3 bases: TGTGCCAGCAGCTTAGGGGATGGGGTAGATACCAACTATGGCTACACCTTC. Its translation is CASSLGDGVDTNYGYTF.